This T cell receptor (beta chain) stems from a study of shared clonotypes between healthy human individuals. Ten immunoSEQ deep assay plates served to sequence unsorted PBMC DNA. The table came from immunoSEQ multiplex PCR; TCRdb's copy has only in-frame clones and leaves some out. Here the sample spans fewer than 600,000 clones, around 77% being singletons. The sample consisted of PBMCs. The TCR comes from a middle-aged woman in good health. Some clones in this sample may be carry-over from other donors' samples.

The CDR3 nucleotides are TGTGCCAGTAGTTCCCGACTAGCGTGGGGCTACGAGCAGTACTTC. As protein: CASSSRLAWGYEQYF. The chain uses TRBV19 and TRBJ2-7; TRBD2 aligns across 8 bases. The CDR3 covers 15 residues. Germline CDR1 reads LNHDA; CDR2 reads SQIVND (reference sequence). The J segment lost 3 bases and the V segment lost 5 bases, leaving 9 bases of the junction unmatched.